The 2 T cell receptor beta chains below come from one sample, sequenced in a study of beta chain features in type 1 diabetes. Study-level points and caveats: Type 1 diabetes patients had moderately but significantly shorter TCRB CDR3s in all four CD4+ subsets.

No antigens are known for them. The authors reverse transcribed all of the isolated RNA, so sequencing captured expressed TCRB transcripts. TCRdb's table, derived via immunoSEQ multiplex PCR, lists solely in-frame clones and lacks some. In the table there are approximately 70,000 clones, approximately 50% of which are singletons. Material for sequencing was central memory CD4+ T cells from blood. The receptors were gathered from a man aged 30-40 years with type 1 diabetes.

In this sample, this clone turned up a few times. The chain links TRBV2 to TRBJ1-5, with D possibly matching TRBD1 (6 bases). The CDR3 sequence is 13 residues long. Germline CDR1 reads SNHLY; CDR2 reads FYNNEI. Trimming removed 4 bases from V and 4 bases from J, with 8 bases in between. Here the CDR3 DNA reads TGTGCCAGCAGTGTGAGGGGGAATCAGCCCCAGCATTTT. Protein sequence: CASSVRGNQPQHF.

The rearrangement links TRBV18 to TRBJ2-2, with D tentatively TRBD1 (5 bases). V was pared by 3 bases and J by 2 bases, with 10 bases between. The germline V gene has CDR1 KGHSH and CDR2 LQKENI. The CDR3 sequence is 15 residues long. CDR3 sequence reads: CASSPRADNTGELFF. CDR3 sequence (DNA): TGTGCCAGCTCACCCAGGGCTGATAACACCGGGGAGCTGTTTTTT.